Detailed here is one T cell receptor (beta chain). Antigen specificity is unknown. CDR1 is LGHNA, CDR2 YSLEER, per germline. V was pared by 4 bases and J by 1 base, with 8 bases between. The CDR3 covers 14 residues. Method: immunoSEQ multiplex PCR; TCRdb's copy keeps in-frame clones and lacks some. The sample shows 150,000 to 200,000 clones, approximately 87% of them seen only once. The data are from a study of cytomegalovirus exposure and HLA in healthy donors. Study observations and caveats: Reports credit the classifier with highly specific, highly sensitive diagnosis of cytomegalovirus status.

The sequenced sample consisted of PBMCs. This TCR came from a woman aged 30 to 39 in good health and CMV-seronegative. The rearrangement uses TRBV4-3 and TRBJ1-3; D is unclear. CDR3 bases: TGCGCCAGCAGCCTCGGTGGGTCTGGAAACACCATATATTTT. Protein product: CASSLGGSGNTIYF.